The 24 T cell receptor beta chains reported below all come from one sample, sequenced in a study of CD8+ T cells in alopecia areata. In each case, RNA was isolated and then reverse transcribed into cDNA as the sequencing template. Repertoires were generated with immunoSEQ multiplex PCR, while TCRdb's copy carries only in-frame clones and drops some. This table holds 110,000 to 150,000 clones, roughly half found once. The material sequenced was CD4+ T cells sorted from blood, taken at week 0. Receptors were obtained from a human donor with alopecia areata.

This clone was observed a handful of times. The V gene is TRBV19, the J gene TRBJ1-2, with 7 nucleotides matching TRBD1. Looked up from germline, CDR1 is LNHDA and CDR2 is SQIVND (reference sequence). This CDR3 spans 13 amino acids. With V trimmed by 5 bases and J by 4 bases, 4 bases remained unmatched. The CDR3 loop reads CASSVTGTYGYTF. As DNA, the CDR3 is TGTGCCAGTAGTGTGACAGGGACCTATGGCTACACCTTC.

CDR3 nucleotides: TGTGCCAGCGGGAGGACGGCGAACACTGAAGCTTTCTTT. As protein: CASGRTANTEAFF. The genes are TRBV27 and TRBJ1-1; the D is unclear. The CDR3 runs to 13 residues. Trimming pared 8 bases from V and 1 base from J, leaving 11 bases between. The V gene's germline CDR1 is MNHEY and CDR2 SMNVEV (reference sequence).

This clone was recorded a few times. V usage is TRBV29-1 and J usage is TRBJ2-1, with 11 bases fitting TRBD2. The CDR3 runs 14 residues. Germline values: CDR1 SQVTM, CDR2 ANQGSEA. With 0 bases clipped from V and 6 bases from J, the junction kept 1 base outside the gene matches. Here the CDR3 reads CSVEEGLAVNEQFF. The CDR3 DNA is TGCAGCGTTGAAGAGGGACTAGCGGTCAATGAGCAGTTCTTC.

J is TRBJ2-2 and V is TRBV2, with D perhaps matching TRBD1 (6 bases). The CDR3 spans 13 residues. The V gene's germline CDR1 is SNHLY and CDR2 FYNNEI. Trimming took off 9 bases at V and 1 base at J, with 9 bases between the two ends. The CDR3 nucleotides are TGTGCCAGTATACAGGGGAACACCGGGGAGCTGTTTTTT. This translates into CASIQGNTGELFF.

The chain combines TRBV7-8 with TRBJ2-1; no clear D. CDR1 and CDR2 (germline): SGHVS, FQNEAQ. CDR3 length: 14 amino acids. V lost 1 base to trimming and J lost 1 base, with 5 bases between them. For the CDR3, the DNA is TGTGCCAGCAGCTTAGGGGAATCCTACAATGAGCAGTTCTTC. Protein product: CASSLGESYNEQFF.

V and J are TRBV6-5 and TRBJ2-7, with D uncertain. Germline V gene data show CDR1 as MNHEY and CDR2 as SVGAGI. Trimming shortened V by 1 base and J by 2 bases, and 9 bases separated the two germline ends. The CDR3 length is 14 residues. The CDR3 bases are TGTGCCAGCAGTTACTGGGCTAAACCCTACGAGCAGTACTTC. Its translation: CASSYWAKPYEQYF.

This chain links TRBV30 with TRBJ2-5; D call uncertain. V dropped 2 bases and J dropped 2 bases, with 9 bases sitting between them. This CDR3 comprises 13 residues. CDR1 is GTSNPN, CDR2 SVGIG, per germline (reference sequence). The CDR3 DNA reads TGTGCCTGGAGTATCCGGTTACAAGAGACCCAGTACTTC. This codes for CAWSIRLQETQYF.

The chain is built from TRBV14 and TRBJ2-1; TRBD1 matches 9 bases. The germline V gene has CDR1 SGHDN and CDR2 FVKESK. Germline trimming cut 2 bases from V and 3 bases from J; bases unmatched to any gene: 2. The CDR3 runs 15 residues. CDR3 residues: CASSQRDRVYNEQFF. The CDR3 bases are TGTGCCAGCAGCCAACGGGACAGGGTCTACAATGAGCAGTTCTTC.

This clone was counted a few times. V is TRBV2 and J is TRBJ2-7, with TRBD2 matching over 10 bases. With 2 bases clipped from V and 3 bases from J, the junction kept 7 bases outside the gene matches. Germline V CDR1 and CDR2: SNHLY, FYNNEI. The CDR3 is 16 residues long. CDR3 in DNA: TGTGCCAGCAGTGAATGGTCTAGCGGGAGAATCTACGAGCAGTACTTC. It yields the protein CASSEWSSGRIYEQYF.

This chain links TRBV15 with TRBJ2-2, with a weak D call TRBD2 (5 bases). The germline CDR1 and CDR2 sequences are LNHNV and YYDKDF (reference sequence). CDR3 size: 13 residues. V lost 6 bases to trimming and J lost 4 bases, with 9 bases between them. CDR3 residues: CATSPGVTGELFF. The CDR3, as DNA: TGTGCCACCAGTCCCGGGGTCACCGGGGAGCTGTTTTTT.

This chain uses TRBV30 with TRBJ1-4, with a weak D call TRBD1 (6 bases). The germline V gene encodes CDR1 GTSNPN and CDR2 SVGIG (reference sequence). This CDR3 contains 14 residues. V lost 0 bases to trimming and J lost 8 bases, with 13 bases between them. The CDR3 spells CAWSVWGPAEKLFF. The CDR3 DNA is TGTGCCTGGAGTGTTTGGGGGCCAGCGGAAAAACTGTTTTTT.

This clone has a single count. The rearrangement joins TRBV5-1 to TRBJ2-7; D uncertain. Germline-derived CDR1 and CDR2 are SGHRS and YFSETQ. V lost 0 bases and J 7 bases, leaving 17 bases between the germline ends. The CDR3 extends over 15 amino acids. CDR3 amino acids: CASSLASWGWGEQYF. CDR3 nucleotides: TGCGCCAGCAGCTTGGCCTCGTGGGGTTGGGGTGAGCAGTACTTC.

Here the CDR3 DNA reads TGTGCCAGCAGCCGCGGGGGGGGGCTAGCGGCGTACTTC. It is translated as CASSRGGGLAAYF. This chain connects TRBV6-5 to TRBJ2-7, with 9 nucleotides matching TRBD2. This CDR3 has 13 amino acids. Per germline, CDR1 MNHEY and CDR2 SVGAGI. V lost 6 bases, J lost 12 bases, and 12 bases stayed unmatched.

This chain connects TRBV7-2 to TRBJ2-2; 7 nucleotides line up with TRBD2. CDR3 length: 16 amino acids. Losses at the gene ends were 7 bases for V and 6 bases for J; bases not matched to a gene: 14. Per germline, CDR1 SGHTA and CDR2 FQGNSA. CDR3 DNA sequence: TGTGCCAGCACCGCTTTGGGCGGGAGCACGTCCGGGGAGCTGTTTTTT. Protein product: CASTALGGSTSGELFF.

The V gene is TRBV7-2, the J gene TRBJ2-5; D is perhaps TRBD1 or TRBD2 (5 bases each). The CDR3 has 14 amino acids. CDR1 and CDR2 from the germline V gene are SGHTA and FQGNSA. V shed 6 bases and J shed 7 bases, with 18 bases lying between them. CDR3 sequence: CASSPERTPATQYF. Here the CDR3 DNA reads TGTGCCAGCAGTCCTGAGCGGACACCAGCGACCCAGTACTTC.

The chain links TRBV7-2 to TRBJ2-5, with 7 bases identical to TRBD2. The CDR3 spans 14 residues. The ends lost 3 bases at V and 5 bases at J; junction bases unmatched: 6. The germline gives CDR1 SGHTA, CDR2 FQGNSA. In DNA, the CDR3 is TGTGCCAGCAGCTTTCAGGGAGGGCGGGAGACCCAGTACTTC. Encoded protein: CASSFQGGRETQYF.

This clone was observed a few times. The chain uses TRBV29-1 and TRBJ2-1; 9 bases agree with TRBD2. The germline gives CDR1 SQVTM, CDR2 ANQGSEA. Losses at the gene ends were 6 bases for V and 7 bases for J; bases not matched to a gene: 7. The CDR3 loop spans 13 amino acids. DNA for the CDR3: TGCAGCGTGAGGGGACTAGCACAGAATGAGCAGTTCTTC. This encodes CSVRGLAQNEQFF.

The chain combines TRBV7-2 with TRBJ2-3; TRBD1 agrees at 7 bases. The V gene's germline CDR1 is SGHTA and CDR2 FQGNSA. The CDR3 sequence is 15 residues long. Unmatched junction bases numbered 8, after V lost 5 bases and J lost 3 bases. The CDR3 DNA sequence: TGTGCCAGCAGCCCGAGGGGGCCCGTAACAGATACGCAGTATTTT. This gives the protein CASSPRGPVTDTQYF.

This chain uses TRBV5-6 with TRBJ2-1; 9 bases fit TRBD2. Germline V gene data show CDR1 as SGHDT and CDR2 as YYEEEE. The V segment lost 4 bases and the J segment 13 bases; nucleotides outside the gene matches: 9. The CDR3 length is 13 residues. Here the CDR3 reads CASSGGSGSFQFF. The CDR3 nucleotides read TGTGCCAGCAGCGGGGGTAGCGGGAGCTTCCAGTTCTTC.

The V gene is TRBV4-3, the J gene TRBJ2-1; 12 nucleotides match TRBD2. With V trimmed by 2 bases and J by 5 bases, 1 base remained unmatched. Germline lookup yields CDR1 LGHNA and CDR2 YSLEER. The CDR3 runs 15 residues. Here the CDR3 reads CASSQRLAGDNEQFF. Here the CDR3 DNA reads TGCGCCAGCAGCCAAAGACTAGCGGGAGACAATGAGCAGTTCTTC.

This clone was seen a few times. The rearrangement links TRBV27 to TRBJ2-7; no firm D call. Per the germline V gene, CDR1 is MNHEY and CDR2 is SMNVEV (reference sequence). The CDR3 covers 15 residues. V lost 6 bases and J lost 3, with 18 bases in between. In DNA form, the CDR3 reads TGTGCCAGCAGCCCGCCGGGCAAAAGTGTCTACGAGCAGTACTTC. It yields the protein CASSPPGKSVYEQYF.

This clone has more than one count but fewer than ten. The gene calls are TRBV30 and TRBJ2-7; no reliable D call. Germline CDR1 reads GTSNPN; CDR2 reads SVGIG (reference sequence). There are 15 residues in the CDR3. V lost 4 bases to trimming and J lost 4 bases, with 20 bases between them. The CDR3 region is CAWTGEGPSHYEQYF. The CDR3 DNA reads TGTGCCTGGACTGGGGAAGGACCGTCGCATTACGAGCAGTACTTC. The full variable domain, with the rest looked up from reference TRBV30 and TRBJ2-7, is SQTIHQWPATLVQPVGSPLSLECTVEGTSNPNLYWYRQAAGRGLQLLFYSVGIGQISSEVPQNLSASRPQDRQFILSSKKLLLSDSGFYLCAWTGEGPSHYEQYFGPGTRLTVT.

The CDR3 spells CACTRGRQETQYF. For the CDR3, the DNA is TGTGCCTGTACTAGGGGCCGACAAGAGACCCAGTACTTC. The J gene is TRBJ2-5, the V gene TRBV30, with D possibly being TRBD1 or TRBD2 (5 bases each). This CDR3 comprises 13 residues. V lost 6 bases to trimming and J lost 2 bases, with 13 bases between them. The germline CDR1 and CDR2 sequences are GTSNPN and SVGIG (reference sequence).

V is TRBV5-1 and J is TRBJ2-2; D is unresolved. V was shortened by 2 bases and J by 5 bases, with 10 bases between the two germline ends. Germline V CDR1 and CDR2: SGHRS, YFSETQ. The CDR3 has 14 amino acids. The CDR3 sequence: CASSFTQPTGELFF. In DNA, the CDR3 is TGCGCCAGCAGCTTTACTCAACCTACCGGGGAGCTGTTTTTT.